The next 20 T cell receptor beta chains were all read from a single sample in a study of monozygotic twins with cystic fibrosis. Produced via immunoSEQ multiplex PCR; TCRdb's table is partial and in-frame only. In the table there are 20,000 or so clones, approximately 97% of which are singletons. Input material: blood. These TCRs come from a woman aged 25 to 39 with cystic fibrosis.

V usage is TRBV6-1 and J usage is TRBJ2-3; no reliable D call. V was clipped by 7 bases and J by 1 base, with 12 bases between them. The CDR3 length is 14 residues. The V gene's germline CDR1 is MNHNS and CDR2 SASEGT. DNA for the CDR3: TGTGCCAGCATCGTCTCTCGGGGCACAGATACGCAGTATTTT. It yields the protein CASIVSRGTDTQYF.

The sample holds one count of this clone. The chain links TRBV28 to TRBJ2-6; D gene ambiguous. Between the trimmed V and J ends, which lost 7 bases and 7 bases, there was a span of 11 bases. CDR3 length equals 13 residues. Germline V lookup: CDR1 MDHEN, CDR2 SYDVKM. The CDR3 DNA sequence: TGTGCCAGCACCAAAATAGGAGCCAACGTCCTGACTTTC. It encodes CASTKIGANVLTF.

The chain joins TRBV6-5 to TRBJ2-7; 10 bases are a match to TRBD1. The CDR3 totals 15 residues. The ends lost 6 bases at V and 7 bases at J; junction bases unmatched: 12. In germline, CDR1 is MNHEY, CDR2 SVGAGI. This CDR3 reads CASSPSGTGVREQYF. The CDR3 nucleotides read TGTGCCAGCAGCCCCTCCGGGACAGGGGTTCGGGAGCAGTACTTC.

This chain links TRBV6-1 with TRBJ2-5, with D hard to call. This CDR3 has 15 amino acids. V was clipped by 6 bases and J by 4 bases, with 18 bases between them. Germline CDR1 and CDR2: MNHNS and SASEGT. CDR3 protein: CASSPAAAWGETQYF. The CDR3 DNA follows: TGTGCCAGCAGCCCTGCCGCAGCCTGGGGAGAGACCCAGTACTTC.

The chain combines TRBV7-2 with TRBJ1-1; TRBD1 agrees at 8 bases. Trimming at V came to 6 bases and at J to 3 bases, leaving 12 bases not matched to a gene. This CDR3 has 16 amino acids. The germline gives CDR1 SGHTA, CDR2 FQGNSA. CDR3 region: CASRSRPGGGDTEAFF. DNA of the CDR3: TGTGCCAGCAGATCTAGACCAGGGGGCGGGGACACTGAAGCTTTCTTT. The variable domain in full, with the rest retrieved from reference TRBV7-2 and TRBJ1-1, is GAGVSQSPSNKVTEKGKDVELRCDPISGHTALYWYRQSLGQGLEFLIYFQGNSAPDKSGLPSDRFSAERTGGSVSTLTIQRTQQEDSAVYLCASRSRPGGGDTEAFFGQGTRLTVV.

The chain uses TRBV5-1 and TRBJ1-6, with 7 positions matching TRBD1. Germline-derived CDR1 and CDR2 are SGHRS and YFSETQ. The CDR3 sequence is 19 residues long. The junction had 13 bases not matched to a gene; V was cut back by 4 bases and J by 0 bases. In DNA form, the CDR3 reads TGCGCCAGCAGCCGGAGGTATACGGGACAGAGCTCCTATAATTCACCCCTCCACTTT. Translated: CASSRRYTGQSSYNSPLHF.

J is TRBJ2-7 and V is TRBV4-2, with D possibly being TRBD1 or TRBD2 (5 bases each). The V gene's germline CDR1 is LGHNA and CDR2 YNFKEQ. This CDR3 region has 13 residues. Trimming took 2 bases from V and 6 from J, leaving 11 bases between them. CDR3 in DNA: TGTGCCAGCAGCCAACTGGGGGACCGCGAGCAGTACTTC. Amino acids: CASSQLGDREQYF.

The chain recombines TRBV7-2 with TRBJ1-2; D gene uncertain. The CDR3 loop spans 15 amino acids. Trimming cost V 0 bases and J 4 bases, with 12 bases left between them. Germline loops: CDR1 SGHTA, CDR2 FQGNSA. The CDR3 reads CASSLARMSSYGYTF. CDR3 coding DNA: TGTGCCAGCAGCTTAGCTCGCATGAGTAGCTATGGCTACACCTTC.

V usage is TRBV2 and J usage is TRBJ2-5; possible D gene TRBD2, 5 bases. The CDR3 sequence is 15 residues long. V shed 8 bases and J shed 2 bases, with 18 bases lying between them. Germline V gives CDR1 SNHLY, CDR2 FYNNEI. The CDR3 region is CASEGSGSGQETQYF. CDR3 nucleotide sequence: TGTGCCAGCGAGGGCTCGGGCTCGGGTCAAGAGACCCAGTACTTC.

Here the CDR3 DNA reads TGTGCCAGCTCACCACCCGGCAGGGGGAACACTGAAGCTTTCTTT. It yields the protein CASSPPGRGNTEAFF. This chain uses TRBV18 with TRBJ1-1, with a weak D call TRBD1 (6 bases). Between the trimmed V and J ends, which lost 0 bases and 1 base, there was a span of 9 bases. Looked up from germline, CDR1 is KGHSH and CDR2 is LQKENI. The CDR3 length is 15 residues. The complete variable domain, with remaining parts taken from reference TRBV18 and TRBJ1-1, reads NAGVMQNPRHLVRRRGQEARLRCSPMKGHSHVYWYRQLPEEGLKFMVYLQKENIIDESGMPKERFSAEFPKEGPSILRIQQVVRGDSAAYFCASSPPGRGNTEAFFGQGTRLTVV.

This chain links TRBV4-3 with TRBJ1-4; a weak D match, TRBD1 (5 bases). V lost 1 base, J lost 5 bases, and 14 bases lay in between. Germline CDR1 LGHNA, CDR2 YSLEER. This CDR3 region has 16 residues. CDR3 sequence: CASSQASGQGNEKLFF. CDR3 nucleotide sequence: TGCGCCAGCAGCCAAGCGTCAGGACAAGGAAATGAAAAACTGTTTTTT.

V is TRBV19 and J is TRBJ1-5, with a weak D call TRBD1 (5 bases). Trimming took off 7 bases at V and 6 bases at J, with 16 bases between the two ends. This CDR3 contains 14 residues. Germline values: CDR1 LNHDA, CDR2 SQIVND (reference sequence). As DNA, the CDR3 is TGTGCCAGTACTATCTGGGGGGAAGTTCAGCCCCAGCATTTT. As protein: CASTIWGEVQPQHF. Complete variable domain (other parts from reference TRBV19 and TRBJ1-5): DGGITQSPKYLFRKEGQNVTLSCEQNLNHDAMYWYRQDPGQGLRLIYYSQIVNDFQKGDIAEGYSVSREKKESFPLTVTSAQKNPTAFYLCASTIWGEVQPQHFGDGTRLSIL.

This clone was counted a few times. The V call is TRBV2, the J call TRBJ1-6, with 8 positions matching TRBD1. With 6 bases clipped from V and 9 bases from J, the junction kept 10 bases outside the gene matches. The CDR3 runs to 15 residues. Germline V gene data show CDR1 as SNHLY and CDR2 as FYNNEI. The DNA of the CDR3 is TGTGCCAGCAGACAGGGGGTAGGTGCCGGTTCACCCCTCCACTTT. Amino acid sequence: CASRQGVGAGSPLHF.

This clone was observed once. V usage is TRBV29-1 and J usage is TRBJ1-2; 7 nucleotides agree with TRBD1. The germline V gene has CDR1 SQVTM and CDR2 ANQGSEA. The CDR3 sequence is 11 residues long. The J segment lost 8 bases and the V segment lost 2 bases, leaving 2 bases of the junction unmatched. CDR3 protein: CSVENRGGYTF. In DNA, the CDR3 is TGCAGCGTTGAAAACAGGGGCGGCTACACCTTC.

This chain joins TRBV4-3 and TRBJ2-7; tentatively, D is TRBD1 (5 bases). The germline gives CDR1 LGHNA, CDR2 YSLEER. Trimming took off 5 bases at V and 6 bases at J, with 20 bases between the two ends. The CDR3 totals 15 residues. The CDR3 coding sequence is TGCGCCAGCAGCAGGGTAGTTGGGGCCGTATCCGAGCAGTACTTC. Translating it yields CASSRVVGAVSEQYF.

The chain combines TRBV28 with TRBJ1-2, with 10 bases matching TRBD1. Germline assignment: CDR1 MDHEN and CDR2 SYDVKM. The CDR3 spans 14 residues. J was trimmed by 6 bases and V by 6 bases; bases with no gene match: 7. The DNA for the CDR3 is TGTGCCAGCAGCAAGGACAGGGGGTGGAATGGCTACACCTTC. It translates to CASSKDRGWNGYTF.

V gene TRBV9 combines with J gene TRBJ2-7; 7 positions agree with TRBD1. Trimming took 5 bases from V and 0 from J; bases not matched to a gene: 5. The germline V gene encodes CDR1 SGDLS and CDR2 YYNGEE. CDR3 length: 14 residues. The CDR3 DNA follows: TGTGCCAGCAGTGAGGGACAGTTCTCCTACGAGCAGTACTTC. This codes for CASSEGQFSYEQYF. The full variable domain, rest sourced from reference TRBV9 and TRBJ2-7, is DSGVTQTPKHLITATGQRVTLRCSPRSGDLSVYWYQQSLDQGLQFLIQYYNGEERAKGNILERFSAQQFPDLHSELNLSSLELGDSALYFCASSEGQFSYEQYFGPGTRLTVT.

V gene TRBV10-2 combines with J gene TRBJ1-6; no definite D call. CDR3 length equals 12 residues. V lost 5 bases and J 16 bases, leaving 15 bases between the germline ends. Germline values: CDR1 WSHSY, CDR2 SAAADI. Written as DNA, the CDR3 is TGCGCCAGCAGTCCCGACACCTATAAGCTCCACTTT. The encoded protein is CASSPDTYKLHF.

The chain combines TRBV29-1 with TRBJ1-2; TRBD1 might be the D (6 bases). V was pared by 4 bases and J by 4 bases, with 13 bases between. Germline CDR1 and CDR2: SQVTM and ANQGSEA. The CDR3 contains 13 residues. CDR3 protein: CSVAGAFSYGYTF. CDR3 in DNA: TGCAGCGTTGCAGGGGCGTTTAGCTATGGCTACACCTTC.

V is TRBV5-1 and J is TRBJ2-3; unclear D gene. CDR3 length: 16 amino acids. V was cut by 2 bases and J by 3 bases, with 16 bases left in between. Per the germline V gene, CDR1 is SGHRS and CDR2 is YFSETQ. CDR3 sequence: CASSLYAAGSTDTQYF. Written as DNA, the CDR3 is TGCGCCAGCAGCTTATACGCCGCCGGTTCGACAGATACGCAGTATTTT.